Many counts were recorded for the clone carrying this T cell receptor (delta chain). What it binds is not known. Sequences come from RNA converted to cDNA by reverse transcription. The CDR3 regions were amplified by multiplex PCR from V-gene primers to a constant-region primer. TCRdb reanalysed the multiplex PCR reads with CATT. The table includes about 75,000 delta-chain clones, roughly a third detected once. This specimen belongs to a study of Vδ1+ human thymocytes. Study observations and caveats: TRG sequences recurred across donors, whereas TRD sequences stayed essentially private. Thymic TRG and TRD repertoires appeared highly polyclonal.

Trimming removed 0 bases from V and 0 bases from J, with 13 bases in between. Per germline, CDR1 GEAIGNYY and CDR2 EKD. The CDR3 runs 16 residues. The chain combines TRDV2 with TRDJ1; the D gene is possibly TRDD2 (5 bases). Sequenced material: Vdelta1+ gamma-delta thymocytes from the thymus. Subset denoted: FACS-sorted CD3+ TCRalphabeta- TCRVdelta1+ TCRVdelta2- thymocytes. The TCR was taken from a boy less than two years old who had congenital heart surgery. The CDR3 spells CACDTRVPTHTDKLIF. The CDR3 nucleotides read TGTGCCTGTGACACCAGAGTGCCTACACACACCGATAAACTCATCTTT.